This T cell receptor beta chain is drawn from a study of OX40 agonist ivuxolimab in advanced cancers. The assay was immunoSEQ multiplex PCR, and TCRdb's table has in-frame clones only and misses some. Of about 69,000 clones listed, roughly nine tenths were seen once; the top ten hold 6.5%. Systemic immunosuppression or a history of autoimmune disease excluded patients. Germline CDR1 PRHDT, CDR2 FYEKMQ (reference sequence). V gave up 3 bases and J gave up 4 bases, with 15 bases separating them. This CDR3 has 15 amino acids. The sequenced sample was CD4+ or CD8+ T cells sorted from blood, obtained in a trial of the OX40 agonist ivuxolimab. This TCR was recovered from an adult with an advanced solid tumor such as melanoma, head and neck, liver or kidney cancer. The chain recombines TRBV13 with TRBJ1-1, with a possible D match to TRBD1 (6 bases). The CDR3 sequence: CASSLGGSGSTEAFF. Here the CDR3 DNA reads TGTGCCAGCAGCTTGGGGGGCTCGGGGAGCACTGAAGCTTTCTTT.